A selection of T cell receptor beta chains follows, all from one sample in a study of blood T cell repertoires in COVID-19. Sequencing used immunoSEQ multiplex PCR; TCRdb keeps in-frame clones, though not all of them. This table has about 80,000 clones, 78% appearing once. Sequencing input: peripheral blood. The receptors come from a human donor in a cohort sampled during active COVID-19. Each CDR3 is given with its conserved first and last residue. The D gene is left open where the match is weak. Size is omitted from some rows. Given values are once, few, many or a class for expanded clones.

V	J	size	D	CDR3	DNA
TRBV2	TRBJ2-3	few	-	CAGTEADTQYF	TGTGCCGGGACTGAGGCAGATACGCAGTATTTT
TRBV5-8	TRBJ1-6	-	-	CASSLGPNSPLHF	TGTGCCAGCAGCTTGGGGCCTAATTCACCCCTCCACTTT
TRBV7-9	TRBJ1-1	-	-	CASSPGSEAFF	TGTGCCAGCAGCCCAGGCAGTGAAGCTTTCTTT
TRBV9	TRBJ2-1	-	TRBD2	CASTPGGDRYNEQFF	TGTGCCAGCACCCCCGGGGGGGATCGCTACAATGAGCAGTTCTTC
TRBV12-3/TRBV12-4	TRBJ1-6	-	TRBD1	CASNGQGNSPLHF	TGTGCCAGCAACGGACAGGGTAATTCACCCCTCCACTTT
TRBV9	TRBJ2-1	few	TRBD1	CASSVARGLNNEQFF	TGTGCCAGCAGCGTAGCCAGGGGGCTTAACAATGAGCAGTTCTTC
TRBV5-6	TRBJ2-5	-	TRBD2	CASSPWGGSQETQYF	TGTGCCAGCAGCCCATGGGGGGGATCCCAAGAGACCCAGTACTTC
TRBV7-2	TRBJ2-1	-	TRBD2	CASSLGSGGFNEQFF	TGTGCCAGCAGCTTAGGTAGCGGGGGATTCAATGAGCAGTTCTTC
TRBV7-6	TRBJ2-1	few	TRBD1	CASSLGAGGSEQFF	TGTGCCAGCAGCTTAGGGGCAGGGGGCAGTGAGCAGTTCTTC
TRBV5-6	TRBJ1-1	-	-	CASSLGVAEAFF	TGTGCCAGCAGCTTGGGAGTGGCTGAAGCTTTCTTT
TRBV7-9	TRBJ2-3	-	TRBD1	CASSPQGALSRDTQYF	TGTGCCAGCAGCCCACAGGGGGCGCTGAGTAGGGATACGCAGTATTTT
TRBV5-1	TRBJ2-5	-	TRBD2	CASSPGLAFETQYF	TGCGCCAGCAGCCCGGGACTAGCTTTTGAGACCCAGTACTTC
TRBV5-8	TRBJ2-1	-	TRBD2	CASSLGLAGLNEQFF	TGTGCCAGCAGCTTGGGACTAGCGGGCCTAAATGAGCAGTTCTTC
TRBV19	TRBJ2-5	-	TRBD2	CASSHLGGRETQYF	TGTGCCAGTAGTCATCTGGGGGGGAGAGAGACCCAGTACTTC
TRBV10-3	TRBJ1-4	-	TRBD1	CAISEGTGEGEKLFF	TGTGCCATCAGTGAGGGGACAGGCGAGGGGGAAAAACTGTTTTTT
TRBV6-5	TRBJ1-5	-	-	CASSYSGDYSNQPQHF	TGTGCCAGCAGTTACTCCGGAGATTATAGCAATCAGCCCCAGCATTTT
TRBV18	TRBJ2-3	-	TRBD2	CASSILGGLAGEGGTDTQYF	TGTGCCAGCTCCATACTTGGCGGACTAGCGGGAGAGGGCGGCACAGATACGCAGTATTTT
TRBV28	TRBJ2-7	-	TRBD1	CASSPGTGDYEQYF	TGTGCCAGCAGTCCCGGGACAGGGGACTACGAGCAGTACTTC
TRBV11-2	TRBJ2-3	-	TRBD2	CASSLSGGDADTQYF	TGTGCCAGCAGCTTGTCGGGGGGGGACGCAGATACGCAGTATTTT
TRBV6-5	TRBJ1-5	-	TRBD1	CASSHDRGNQPQHF	TGTGCCAGCAGTCACGACAGGGGTAATCAGCCCCAGCATTTT
TRBV2	TRBJ2-7	-	-	CASRFWDTSYEQYF	TGTGCCAGCAGGTTTTGGGACACCTCCTACGAGCAGTACTTC
TRBV10-2	TRBJ2-1	-	TRBD2	CASSEYTGLAGDEQFF	TGCGCCAGCAGTGAGTACACGGGACTAGCGGGAGATGAGCAGTTCTTC
TRBV5-6	TRBJ1-3	-	TRBD1	CASSLTGAISGNTIYF	TGTGCCAGCAGCTTAACAGGGGCGATCTCTGGAAACACCATATATTTT
TRBV24-1	TRBJ1-2	-	TRBD1	CATSDEGQGTYGYTF	TGTGCCACCAGTGATGAGGGACAGGGGACCTATGGCTACACCTTC
TRBV6-6	TRBJ1-1	-	-	CASSPVSFF	TGTGCCAGCAGCCCCGTTTCTTTCTTT
TRBV15	TRBJ1-2	-	-	CATSRAGRAREGGYTF	TGTGCCACCAGCAGGGCGGGACGGGCCCGTGAAGGTGGCTACACCTTC
TRBV6-1	TRBJ2-2	-	-	CASSENDYQTGELFF	TGTGCCAGCAGTGAAAACGATTATCAGACCGGGGAGCTGTTTTTT
TRBV5-1	TRBJ2-1	-	-	CASSLPTEKFF	TGCGCCAGCAGCTTACCAACCGAGAAGTTCTTC
TRBV24-1	TRBJ2-5	-	TRBD2	CATSDWADGTSLETQYF	TGTGCCACCAGTGATTGGGCGGACGGGACTAGCTTGGAGACCCAGTACTTC
TRBV6-5	TRBJ2-5	once	-	CASSYSRETQYF	TGTGCCAGCAGTTACTCGAGAGAGACCCAGTACTTC
TRBV21-1	TRBJ1-2	-	-	CASSNGGDPRSYGYTF	TGTGCCAGCAGCAACGGGGGGGACCCGAGGAGCTATGGCTACACCTTC
TRBV7-6	TRBJ1-1	-	-	CASSLGHSGNTEAFF	TGTGCCAGCAGCTTAGGCCACTCCGGGAACACTGAAGCTTTCTTT
TRBV18	TRBJ1-1	-	TRBD1	CASSHSPGQMNTEAFF	TGTGCCAGCTCCCATAGCCCGGGACAGATGAACACTGAAGCTTTCTTT
TRBV21-1	TRBJ1-5	-	-	CASSKGRRGQPQHF	TGTGCCAGCAGCAAAGGCAGGAGGGGACAGCCCCAGCATTTT
TRBV7-9	TRBJ1-2	-	TRBD1	CASSGQGELYGYTF	TGTGCCAGCAGCGGACAGGGGGAGTTATATGGCTACACCTTC
TRBV19	TRBJ1-1	-	TRBD1	CASSLGQLNTEAFF	TGTGCCAGTAGTTTGGGACAGCTGAACACTGAAGCTTTCTTT
TRBV28	TRBJ2-7	many	-	CASSPSGHPSSYEQYF	TGTGCCAGCAGTCCGTCGGGACACCCGAGCTCCTACGAGCAGTACTTC
TRBV24-1	TRBJ2-1	-	TRBD1	CATSGGTGAFYEQFF	TGTGCCACCAGTGGTGGGACAGGGGCCTTCTATGAGCAGTTCTTC
TRBV6-5	TRBJ2-3	-	-	CASSYSGEGGTDTQYF	TGTGCCAGCAGTTACTCGGGTGAGGGGGGCACAGATACGCAGTATTTT
TRBV28	TRBJ1-1	few	-	CASSWGEYTEAFF	TGTGCCAGCAGCTGGGGGGAGTACACTGAAGCTTTCTTT
TRBV5-4	TRBJ2-3	-	TRBD2	CASSLSPGGPADTQYF	TGTGCCAGCAGCTTGTCCCCGGGAGGGCCAGCAGATACGCAGTATTTT
TRBV9	TRBJ2-7	-	-	CASSVTPLSGDEQYF	TGTGCCAGCAGCGTAACTCCCTTATCGGGGGACGAGCAGTACTTC
TRBV29-1	TRBJ1-2	-	-	CSVGISGGYTF	TGCAGCGTTGGTATTAGCGGTGGCTACACCTTC
TRBV10-3	TRBJ1-1	once	-	CAISEGGEAFF	TGTGCCATCAGTGAAGGGGGAGAGGCTTTCTTT
TRBV24-1	TRBJ1-1	-	TRBD1	CATSDSRGSNTEAFF	TGTGCCACCAGTGATAGCAGGGGGTCGAACACTGAAGCTTTCTTT
TRBV30	TRBJ1-5	-	TRBD1	CAWSGGQAYSNQPQHF	TGTGCCTGGAGCGGAGGACAGGCATATAGCAATCAGCCCCAGCATTTT
TRBV7-6	TRBJ1-2	-	TRBD1	CASRGGTGSNYGYTF	TGTGCCAGCAGGGGGGGGACAGGCTCTAACTATGGCTACACCTTC
TRBV27	TRBJ1-1	-	-	CASSPWTDSKAFF	TGTGCCAGCAGTCCCTGGACAGACTCTAAAGCTTTCTTT
TRBV28	TRBJ2-3	-	-	CASSTGGRGTDTQYF	TGTGCCAGCAGTACGGGTGGGCGGGGTACAGATACGCAGTATTTT